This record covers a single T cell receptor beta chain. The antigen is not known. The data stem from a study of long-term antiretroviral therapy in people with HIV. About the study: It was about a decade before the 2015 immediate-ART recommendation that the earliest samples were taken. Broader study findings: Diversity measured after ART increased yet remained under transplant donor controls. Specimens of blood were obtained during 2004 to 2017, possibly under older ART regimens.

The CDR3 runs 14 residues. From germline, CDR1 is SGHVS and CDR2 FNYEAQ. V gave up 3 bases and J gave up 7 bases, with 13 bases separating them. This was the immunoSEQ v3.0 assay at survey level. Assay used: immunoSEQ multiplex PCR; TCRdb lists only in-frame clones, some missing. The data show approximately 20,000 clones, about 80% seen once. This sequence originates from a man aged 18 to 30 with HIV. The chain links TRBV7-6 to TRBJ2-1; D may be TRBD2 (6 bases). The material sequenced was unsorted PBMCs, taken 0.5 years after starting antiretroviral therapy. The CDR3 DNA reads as TGTGCCAGCAGCTTGAGGGCTAGCGCGAATGAGCAGTTCTTC. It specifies CASSLRASANEQFF.